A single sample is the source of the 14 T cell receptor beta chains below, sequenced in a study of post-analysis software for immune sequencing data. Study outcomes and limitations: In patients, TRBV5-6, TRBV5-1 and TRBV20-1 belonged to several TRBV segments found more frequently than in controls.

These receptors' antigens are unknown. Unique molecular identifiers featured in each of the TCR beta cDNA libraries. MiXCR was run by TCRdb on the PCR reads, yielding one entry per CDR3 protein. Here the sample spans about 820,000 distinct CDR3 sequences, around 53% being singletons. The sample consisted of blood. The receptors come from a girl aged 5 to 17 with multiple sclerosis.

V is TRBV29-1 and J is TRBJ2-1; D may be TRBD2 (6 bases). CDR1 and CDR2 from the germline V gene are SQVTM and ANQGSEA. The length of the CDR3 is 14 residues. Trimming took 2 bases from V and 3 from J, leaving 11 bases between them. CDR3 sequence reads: CSVERGTGYNEQFF. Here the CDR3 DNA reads TGCAGCGTTGAACGCGGGACGGGCTACAATGAGCAGTTCTTC.

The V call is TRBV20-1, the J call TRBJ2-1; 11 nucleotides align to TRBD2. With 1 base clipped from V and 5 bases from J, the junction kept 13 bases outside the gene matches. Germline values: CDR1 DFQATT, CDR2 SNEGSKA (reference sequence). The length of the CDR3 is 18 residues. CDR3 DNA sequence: TGCAGTGCTAGAGCTTACTTTCTAGCGGGAGGCTGGGACAATGAGCAGTTCTTC. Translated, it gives CSARAYFLAGGWDNEQFF.

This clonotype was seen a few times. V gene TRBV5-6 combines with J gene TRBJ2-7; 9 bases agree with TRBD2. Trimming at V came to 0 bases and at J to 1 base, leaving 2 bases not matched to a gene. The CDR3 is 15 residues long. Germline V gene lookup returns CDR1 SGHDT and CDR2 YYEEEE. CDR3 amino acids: CASSLAGLASYEQYF. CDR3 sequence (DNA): TGTGCCAGCAGCTTGGCGGGACTAGCTTCCTACGAGCAGTACTTC.

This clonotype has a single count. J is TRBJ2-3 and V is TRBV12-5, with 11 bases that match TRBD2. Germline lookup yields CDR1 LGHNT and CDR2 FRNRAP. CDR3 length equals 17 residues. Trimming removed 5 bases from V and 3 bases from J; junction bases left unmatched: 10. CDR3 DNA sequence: TGTGCTAGTGGTCCAGGAACTAGCGGGGGAGCTACAGATACGCAGTATTTT. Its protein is CASGPGTSGGATDTQYF.

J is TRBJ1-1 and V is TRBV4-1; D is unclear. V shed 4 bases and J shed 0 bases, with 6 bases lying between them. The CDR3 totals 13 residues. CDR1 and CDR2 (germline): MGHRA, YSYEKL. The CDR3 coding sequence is TGCGCCAGCAGCCCAGTGGTGAACACTGAAGCTTTCTTT. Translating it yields CASSPVVNTEAFF.

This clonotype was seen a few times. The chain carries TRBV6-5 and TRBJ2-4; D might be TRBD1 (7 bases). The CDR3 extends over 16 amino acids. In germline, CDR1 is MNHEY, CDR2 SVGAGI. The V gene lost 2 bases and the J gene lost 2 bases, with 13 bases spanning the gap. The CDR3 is CASSYGRTGSKNIQYF. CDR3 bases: TGTGCCAGCAGTTACGGGAGGACAGGATCCAAAAACATTCAGTACTTC.

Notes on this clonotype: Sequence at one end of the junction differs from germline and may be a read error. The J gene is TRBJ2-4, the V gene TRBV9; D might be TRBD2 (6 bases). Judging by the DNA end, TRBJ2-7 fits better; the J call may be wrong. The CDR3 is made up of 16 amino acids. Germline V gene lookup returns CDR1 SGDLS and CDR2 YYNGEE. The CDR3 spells CACSTRWDSTVYEQYF. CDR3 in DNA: TGTGCCTGCAGCACGAGGTGGGACTCGACGGTCTACGAGCAGTACTTC.

The CDR3 here is CAARSETQYF. For the CDR3, the DNA is TGTGCAGCACGGTCCGAGACCCAGTACTTC. V is TRBV6-6 and J is TRBJ2-5; D is undetermined. Germline loops: CDR1 MNHNY, CDR2 SVGAGI (reference sequence). The CDR3 runs to 10 residues.

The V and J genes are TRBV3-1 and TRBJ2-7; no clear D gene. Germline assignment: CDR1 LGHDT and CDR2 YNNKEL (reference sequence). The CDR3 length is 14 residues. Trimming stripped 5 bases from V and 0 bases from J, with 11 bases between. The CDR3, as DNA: TGTGCCAGCAGCTCGACCTCGAACTCCTACGAGCAGTACTTC. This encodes CASSSTSNSYEQYF.

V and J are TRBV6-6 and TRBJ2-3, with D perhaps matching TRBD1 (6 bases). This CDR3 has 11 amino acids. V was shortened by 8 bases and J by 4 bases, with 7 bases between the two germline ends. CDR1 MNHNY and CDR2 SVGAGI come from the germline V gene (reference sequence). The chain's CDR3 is CASGQSDTQYF. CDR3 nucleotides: TGTGCCAGCGGACAGTCAGATACGCAGTATTTT.

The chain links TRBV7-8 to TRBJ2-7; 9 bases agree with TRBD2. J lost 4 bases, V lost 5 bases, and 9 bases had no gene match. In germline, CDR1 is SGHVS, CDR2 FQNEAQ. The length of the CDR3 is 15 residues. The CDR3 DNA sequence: TGTGCCAGCAGCCAACATAGCGGGAGAGTATACGAGCAGTACTTC. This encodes CASSQHSGRVYEQYF.

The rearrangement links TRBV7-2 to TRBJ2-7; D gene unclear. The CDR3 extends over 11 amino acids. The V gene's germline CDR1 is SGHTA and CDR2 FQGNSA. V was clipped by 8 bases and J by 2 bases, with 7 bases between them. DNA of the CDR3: TGTGCCAGCGCAGGAACCTACGAGCAGTACTTC. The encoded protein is CASAGTYEQYF.

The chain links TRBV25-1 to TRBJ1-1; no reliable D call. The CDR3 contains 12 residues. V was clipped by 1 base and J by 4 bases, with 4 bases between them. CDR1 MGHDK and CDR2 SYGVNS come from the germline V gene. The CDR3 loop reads CASSEWGTEAFF. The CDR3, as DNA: TGTGCCAGCAGTGAATGGGGCACTGAAGCTTTCTTT.

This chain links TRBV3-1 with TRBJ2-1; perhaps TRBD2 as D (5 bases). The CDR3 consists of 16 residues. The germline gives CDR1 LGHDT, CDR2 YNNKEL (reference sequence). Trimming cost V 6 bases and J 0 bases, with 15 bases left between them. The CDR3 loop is CASSHVSGSSYNEQFF. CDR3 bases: TGTGCCAGCAGTCACGTGAGCGGTAGCTCCTACAATGAGCAGTTCTTC.